This T cell receptor (beta chain) was sequenced in a study of blood T cell repertoires in COVID-19. Study-wide background: Sites across the United States, Italy and Spain contributed samples from acute and convalescent COVID-19.

The CDR3 totals 13 residues. The V gene's germline CDR1 is GTSNPN and CDR2 SVGIG (reference sequence). The V end lost 8 bases, the J end lost 1 base, and 14 bases lay between the germline ends. Authors' processing steps: Counts of nucleated cells, estimated from reference gene primer amplification, were obtained. The table came from immunoSEQ multiplex PCR; TCRdb's copy has only in-frame clones and leaves some out. That table is the source of V, J and clone size, and D and trimming were worked out from the DNA. The top ten clones hold more than 0.85% of a sample with 370,000 or so clones, 70% to 85% of them seen once.

The V and J genes are TRBV30 and TRBJ1-1, with D unresolved. The clonotype originates from a human donor with acute or convalescent COVID-19. The donor label of this sample is uncertain. Material: peripheral blood. CDR3 DNA: TGTGCCGGGTTGCGACAACCGAACACTGAAGCTTTCTTT. It is translated as CAGLRQPNTEAFF.